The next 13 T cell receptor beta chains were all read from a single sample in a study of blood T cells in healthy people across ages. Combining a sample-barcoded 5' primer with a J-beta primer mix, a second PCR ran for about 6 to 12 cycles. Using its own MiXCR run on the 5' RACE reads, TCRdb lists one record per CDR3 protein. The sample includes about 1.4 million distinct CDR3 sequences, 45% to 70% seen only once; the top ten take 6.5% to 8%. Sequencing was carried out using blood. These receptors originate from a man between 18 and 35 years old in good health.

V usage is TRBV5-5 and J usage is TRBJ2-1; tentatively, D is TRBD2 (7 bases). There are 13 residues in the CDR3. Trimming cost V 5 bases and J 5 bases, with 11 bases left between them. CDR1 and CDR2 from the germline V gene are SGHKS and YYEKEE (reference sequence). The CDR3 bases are TGTGCCAGCAGGAGGGGGGGCGACAATGAGCAGTTCTTC. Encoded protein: CASRRGGDNEQFF.

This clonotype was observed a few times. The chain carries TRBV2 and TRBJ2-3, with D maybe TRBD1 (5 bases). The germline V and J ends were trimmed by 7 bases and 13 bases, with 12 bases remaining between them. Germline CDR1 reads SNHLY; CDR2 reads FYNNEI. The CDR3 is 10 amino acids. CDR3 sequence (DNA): TGTGCCAGCATTAGGGCAGGGAAGTATTTT. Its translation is CASIRAGKYF.

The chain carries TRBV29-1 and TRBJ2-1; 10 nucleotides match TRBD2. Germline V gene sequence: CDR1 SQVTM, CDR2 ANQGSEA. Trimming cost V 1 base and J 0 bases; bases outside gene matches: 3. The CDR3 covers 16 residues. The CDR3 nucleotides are TGCAGCGTTGAAGGCACTAGCGGGACCTCCTACAATGAGCAGTTCTTC. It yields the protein CSVEGTSGTSYNEQFF.

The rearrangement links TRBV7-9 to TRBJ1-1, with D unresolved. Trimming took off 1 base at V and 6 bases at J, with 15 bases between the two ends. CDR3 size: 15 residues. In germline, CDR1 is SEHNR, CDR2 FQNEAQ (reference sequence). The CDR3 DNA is TGTGCCAGCAGCTTAGGGGCACAGCTGGTAGCTGAAGCTTTCTTT. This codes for CASSLGAQLVAEAFF.

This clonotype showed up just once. The CDR3 region is CASREAGGRDEQFF. CDR3 nucleotides: TGTGCCAGCAGGGAAGCGGGGGGGCGGGATGAGCAGTTCTTC. This rearrangement joins TRBV6-2 or TRBV6-3 to TRBJ2-1; 10 bases fit TRBD2. Germline V lookup: CDR1 MNHEY, CDR2 SVGEGT. With 6 bases clipped from V and 8 bases from J, the junction kept 7 bases outside the gene matches. This CDR3 spans 14 amino acids.

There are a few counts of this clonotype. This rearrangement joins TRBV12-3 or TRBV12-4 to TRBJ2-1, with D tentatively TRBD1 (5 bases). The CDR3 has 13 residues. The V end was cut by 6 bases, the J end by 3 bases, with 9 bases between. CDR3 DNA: TGTGCCAGCAGCCAGGGCTACTACAATGAGCAGTTCTTC. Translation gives CASSQGYYNEQFF.

The CDR3 region has the DNA TGCGCCAGCAGCTTGGAGAGCCTATCTAGCACAGATACGCAGTATTTT. Translating it yields CASSLESLSSTDTQYF. The chain is built from TRBV5-1 and TRBJ2-3; no definite D call. CDR3 length: 16 residues. Trimming cost V 0 bases and J 0 bases, with 11 bases left between them. Germline lookup yields CDR1 SGHRS and CDR2 YFSETQ.

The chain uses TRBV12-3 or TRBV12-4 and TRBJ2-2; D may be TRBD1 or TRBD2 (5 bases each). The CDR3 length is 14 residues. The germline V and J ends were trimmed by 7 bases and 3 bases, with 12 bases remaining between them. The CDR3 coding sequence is TGTGCCAGCAATGAGGGGAGAGACACCGGGGAGCTGTTTTTT. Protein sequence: CASNEGRDTGELFF.

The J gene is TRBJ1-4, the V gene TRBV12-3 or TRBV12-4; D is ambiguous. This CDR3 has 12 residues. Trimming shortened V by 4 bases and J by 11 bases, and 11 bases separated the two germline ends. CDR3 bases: TGTGCCAGCAGTTACCCGCTAGGGAAACTGTTTTTT. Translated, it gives CASSYPLGKLFF.

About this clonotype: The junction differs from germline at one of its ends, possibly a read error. The CDR3 spells CASSQSAASTDTRYF. The CDR3 DNA reads as TGTGCCAGCAGCCAATCTGCGGCTAGCACAGATACGCGGTATTTT. The gene calls are TRBV3-1 and TRBJ2-3; a possible D gene is TRBD2 (5 bases). The CDR3 runs to 15 residues. Germline V CDR1 and CDR2: LGHDT, YNNKEL (reference sequence).

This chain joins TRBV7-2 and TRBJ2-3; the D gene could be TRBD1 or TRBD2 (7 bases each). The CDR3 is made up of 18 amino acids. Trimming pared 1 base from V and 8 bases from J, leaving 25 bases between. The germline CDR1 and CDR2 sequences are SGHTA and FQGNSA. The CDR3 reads CASSLVQGLGGVGSTQYF. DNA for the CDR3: TGTGCCAGCAGCTTAGTACAGGGGCTAGGGGGGGTCGGTAGTACGCAGTATTTT. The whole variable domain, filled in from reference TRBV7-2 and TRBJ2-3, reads GAGVSQSPSNKVTEKGKDVELRCDPISGHTALYWYRQSLGQGLEFLIYFQGNSAPDKSGLPSDRFSAERTGGSVSTLTIQRTQQEDSAVYLCASSLVQGLGGVGSTQYFGPGTRLTVL.

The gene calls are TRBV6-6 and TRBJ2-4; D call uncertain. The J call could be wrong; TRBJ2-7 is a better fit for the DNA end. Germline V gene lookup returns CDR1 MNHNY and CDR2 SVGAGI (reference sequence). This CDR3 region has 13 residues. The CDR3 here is CASSGSTLYEQYF. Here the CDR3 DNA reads TGTGCCAGCAGCGGCAGCACGCTTTACGAGCAGTACTTC.

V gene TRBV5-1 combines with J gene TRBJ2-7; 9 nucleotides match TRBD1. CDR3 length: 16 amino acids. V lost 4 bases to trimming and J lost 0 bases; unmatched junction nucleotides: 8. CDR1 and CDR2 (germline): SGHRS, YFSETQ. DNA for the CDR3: TGCGCCAGCAGCCAACCCCGGACAGGGGTCTCCTACGAGCAGTACTTC. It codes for CASSQPRTGVSYEQYF.